This T cell receptor beta chain emerged from a study of blood T cell repertoires in COVID-19. About the study: PBMCs, B-cell-depleted T cells, or T cells were the source of the cDNA or gDNA that made up the material.

Libraries were prepared by immunoSEQ multiplex PCR; TCRdb keeps only in-frame clonotypes and omits some of them. The sample holds tens of thousands of clones, approximately 88% seen once. The germline V gene encodes CDR1 ENHRY and CDR2 SYGVKD. V was pared by 0 bases and J by 7 bases, with 2 bases of the junction left unmatched. The CDR3 loop spans 13 amino acids. The source of this sequence is a human donor with active COVID-19. The donor label of this sample is uncertain. Sequencing was done on a sample of peripheral blood. This chain uses TRBV10-3 with TRBJ1-1; 7 bases match TRBD1. The CDR3 sequence: CAISESTGSEAFF. In nucleotides, the CDR3 is TGTGCCATCAGTGAGTCGACAGGGAGTGAAGCTTTCTTT.